Below, 24 T cell receptor beta chains from the same sample are listed, as sequenced in a study of cytomegalovirus exposure and HLA in healthy donors (dated by TCRdb to the late 2010s). The library was produced with the immunoSEQ multiplex PCR assay. A mixture of 60 forward primers for TCR Vbeta segments and 13 reverse primers for TCR Jbeta segments was used in the multiplex PCR. TCRdb took over this immuneACCESS table, retaining in-frame rearrangements with V and J assigned. Such tables are incomplete; in checked studies, under half of the missing clones stem from an unresolved V gene, and the remainder is unexplained. This sample has under 150,000 clones in its table, and 78% of those were observed once. The biggest ten clones account for less than 2% of the sample. Sequences were obtained from PBMCs. All receptors come from a woman aged 40 to 49 in good health and CMV-seronegative.

The chain has TRBV4-3 and TRBJ1-4; D is unclear. The V and J ends lost 0 bases and 0 bases respectively, with 8 bases between them. CDR1 is LGHNA, CDR2 YSLEER, per germline. This CDR3 has 16 residues. CDR3 sequence reads: CASSQDWRATNEKLFF. The CDR3 DNA follows: TGCGCCAGCAGCCAAGATTGGAGGGCAACTAATGAAAAACTGTTTTTT.

This clone has a handful of counts. The CDR3 coding sequence is TGTGCCAGCAGCCCGCAGGGTGGCTCCTACGAGCAGTACTTC. Translating gives CASSPQGGSYEQYF. The chain uses TRBV9 and TRBJ2-7; D is perhaps TRBD1 (5 bases). The CDR3 is 14 amino acids. Germline loops: CDR1 SGDLS, CDR2 YYNGEE. V dropped 4 bases and J dropped 0 bases, with 11 bases sitting between them. The entire variable domain, with the rest obtained from reference TRBV9 and TRBJ2-7, is as follows: DSGVTQTPKHLITATGQRVTLRCSPRSGDLSVYWYQQSLDQGLQFLIQYYNGEERAKGNILERFSAQQFPDLHSELNLSSLELGDSALYFCASSPQGGSYEQYFGPGTRLTVT.

The chain is built from TRBV6-1 and TRBJ1-4, with D possibly TRBD1 on 6 matching bases. From germline, CDR1 is MNHNS and CDR2 SASEGT. V lost 9 bases, J lost 0 bases, and 11 bases lay in between. This CDR3 has 14 residues. CDR3 residues: CASTGTPTNEKLFF. As DNA, the CDR3 is TGTGCCAGTACCGGGACACCAACTAATGAAAAACTGTTTTTT.

The chain couples TRBV19 to TRBJ1-4; D is undetermined. The CDR3 is 16 amino acids. The V end lost 1 base, the J end lost 0 bases, and 9 bases lay between the germline ends. The germline gives CDR1 LNHDA, CDR2 SQIVND (reference sequence). The CDR3, as DNA: TGTGCCAGTAGTATAGGGCAGTATGCAACTAATGAAAAACTGTTTTTT. As protein: CASSIGQYATNEKLFF.

The chain has TRBV7-8 and TRBJ1-2; the match to TRBD1 covers 10 bases. The CDR3 covers 13 residues. The germline CDR1 and CDR2 sequences are SGHVS and FQNEAQ. V lost 4 bases to trimming and J lost 8 bases; unmatched junction nucleotides: 4. The chain's CDR3 is CASSSDRGGGYTF. CDR3 in DNA: TGTGCCAGCAGCTCGGACAGGGGGGGCGGCTACACCTTC.

This clone showed up just a few times. V gene TRBV6-6 combines with J gene TRBJ1-2; unclear D gene. Trimming shortened V by 8 bases and J by 6 bases, and 10 bases separated the two germline ends. The germline gives CDR1 MNHNY, CDR2 SVGAGI (reference sequence). The CDR3 spans 11 residues. The CDR3 sequence is CASSGLNGYTF. CDR3 nucleotide sequence: TGTGCCAGCTCGGGTCTCAATGGCTACACCTTC.

This clone was counted once. DNA of the CDR3: TGCGCCAGCAGCCAGGAGGGCCGAGAGACCCAGTACTTC. Amino acid sequence: CASSQEGRETQYF. The chain links TRBV10-2 to TRBJ2-5; D may be TRBD2 (6 bases). The CDR3 has 13 amino acids. With 6 bases removed from V and 4 bases from J, the gap between germline ends came to 12 bases. In germline, CDR1 is WSHSY, CDR2 SAAADI.

This clone occurred a few times. The V call is TRBV6-5, the J call TRBJ1-5; 11 nucleotides align to TRBD1. The J segment lost 6 bases and the V segment lost 6 bases, leaving 4 bases of the junction unmatched. The germline CDR1 and CDR2 sequences are MNHEY and SVGAGI. CDR3 length: 14 residues. For the CDR3, the DNA is TGTGCCAGCAGCTGGACAGGGGGCGTTCAGCCCCAGCATTTT. Amino acids: CASSWTGGVQPQHF.

This sequence joins TRBV5-1 and TRBJ1-3; 7 bases align to TRBD1. V lost 4 bases, J lost 2 bases, and 3 bases stayed unmatched. Germline lookup yields CDR1 SGHRS and CDR2 YFSETQ. This CDR3 has 14 amino acids. The CDR3 DNA follows: TGCGCCAGCAGCCCTCAGGGGGCTGGAAACACCATATATTTT. Its translation: CASSPQGAGNTIYF.

The rearrangement links TRBV5-1 to TRBJ2-1; 10 positions match TRBD2. Per the germline V gene, CDR1 is SGHRS and CDR2 is YFSETQ. The ends lost 1 base at V and 10 bases at J; junction bases unmatched: 2. The CDR3 extends over 13 amino acids. CDR3 DNA sequence: TGCGCCAGCAGCTTGACGGGACTAGCGGAGCAGTTCTTC. Its protein is CASSLTGLAEQFF.

V and J are TRBV5-5 and TRBJ1-4; TRBD1 aligns across 7 bases. The CDR3 covers 14 residues. Germline CDR1 SGHKS, CDR2 YYEKEE (reference sequence). J was trimmed by 4 bases and V by 7 bases; bases with no gene match: 7. CDR3 sequence reads: CASSPRDSNEKLFF. The CDR3 nucleotides are TGTGCCAGCTCACCTCGGGACAGTAATGAAAAACTGTTTTTT.

This clone has only a few counts. The chain employs TRBV27 and TRBJ2-7, with D possibly matching TRBD1 (8 bases). CDR1 is MNHEY, CDR2 SMNVEV, per germline (reference sequence). The CDR3 spans 18 residues. V dropped 6 bases and J dropped 3 bases, with 27 bases sitting between them. The CDR3 nucleotides are TGTGCCAGCAGACGAAACACAGGGGGTGAGGGGGGGTTCTACGAGCAGTACTTC. Translation: CASRRNTGGEGGFYEQYF.

The chain recombines TRBV18 with TRBJ1-1; D perhaps matches TRBD1 (5 bases). V lost 3 bases and J 5 bases, leaving 13 bases between the germline ends. Germline assignment: CDR1 KGHSH and CDR2 LQKENI. The CDR3 sequence is 14 residues long. CDR3 sequence: CASSPGRALTEAFF. CDR3 nucleotides: TGTGCCAGCTCACCGGGCAGGGCCCTTACTGAAGCTTTCTTT. The full variable domain, completed using reference TRBV18 and TRBJ1-1, is NAGVMQNPRHLVRRRGQEARLRCSPMKGHSHVYWYRQLPEEGLKFMVYLQKENIIDESGMPKERFSAEFPKEGPSILRIQQVVRGDSAAYFCASSPGRALTEAFFGQGTRLTVV.

The rearrangement uses TRBV30 and TRBJ2-1; 9 bases line up with TRBD2. The germline V gene has CDR1 GTSNPN and CDR2 SVGIG (reference sequence). CDR3 size: 15 residues. The V segment lost 4 bases and the J segment 3 bases; nucleotides outside the gene matches: 7. CDR3 residues: CAWNTGTSLYNEQFF. The CDR3 bases are TGTGCCTGGAACACCGGGACTAGCCTCTACAATGAGCAGTTCTTC.

This chain joins TRBV18 and TRBJ1-2; perhaps TRBD1 as D (6 bases). The V end lost 0 bases, the J end lost 6 bases, and 17 bases lay between the germline ends. Germline CDR1 KGHSH, CDR2 LQKENI. This CDR3 spans 16 amino acids. DNA for the CDR3: TGTGCCAGCTCACCACCCAACCTTCCACAGGGTGATGGCTACACCTTC. It translates to CASSPPNLPQGDGYTF.

The chain has TRBV9 and TRBJ2-3; 8 nucleotides align to TRBD2. Trimming removed 4 bases from V and 3 bases from J; junction bases left unmatched: 10. This CDR3 is built from 16 residues. Germline CDR1 reads SGDLS; CDR2 reads YYNGEE. CDR3 coding DNA: TGTGCCAGCAGCCCCGGGGGGGGGCAGGTGACAGATACGCAGTATTTT. Encoded protein: CASSPGGGQVTDTQYF.

This chain joins TRBV2 and TRBJ2-7, with TRBD2 identical over 16 bases. The germline CDR1 and CDR2 sequences are SNHLY and FYNNEI. V lost 5 bases to trimming and J lost 3 bases; unmatched junction nucleotides: 7. This CDR3 has 17 residues. The CDR3 nucleotides read TGTGCCAGCAGTAAAGGGACTAGCGGGAGGGCCTACTACGAGCAGTACTTC. Protein sequence: CASSKGTSGRAYYEQYF.

The chain joins TRBV30 to TRBJ2-6, with D possibly matching TRBD2 (5 bases). V was shortened by 2 bases and J by 1 base, with 12 bases between the two germline ends. The CDR3 consists of 16 residues. Germline V gene sequence: CDR1 GTSNPN, CDR2 SVGIG (reference sequence). CDR3 protein: CAWSPRPGSGANVLTF. In DNA form, the CDR3 reads TGTGCCTGGAGTCCTCGCCCGGGATCTGGGGCCAACGTCCTGACTTTC.

Sample share makes this clone medium-sized. The chain couples TRBV6-1 to TRBJ1-5; D is unclear. The CDR3 runs 12 residues. Germline V CDR1 and CDR2: MNHNS, SASEGT. V was clipped by 6 bases and J by 4 bases, with 7 bases between them. CDR3 DNA sequence: TGTGCCAGCAGGGAGGGAAATCAGCCCCAGCATTTT. Encoded protein: CASREGNQPQHF.

The V call is TRBV27, the J call TRBJ2-7; a possible D gene is TRBD1 (6 bases). The length of the CDR3 is 18 residues. Germline CDR1 is MNHEY and CDR2 is SMNVEV (reference sequence). V was trimmed by 6 bases and J by 3 bases, leaving 27 bases between them. For the CDR3, the DNA is TGTGCCAGCAGACAACCGTTAACCCAGGGGAGCAGTAGCTACGAGCAGTACTTC. This sequence encodes CASRQPLTQGSSSYEQYF.

The V and J genes are TRBV6-1 and TRBJ2-1; 8 bases align to TRBD1. CDR1 MNHNS and CDR2 SASEGT come from the germline V gene. This CDR3 comprises 13 residues. V was pared by 10 bases and J by 8 bases, with 10 bases of the junction left unmatched. The CDR3 here is CATPGQGLHEQFF. The CDR3 nucleotides are TGTGCCACCCCTGGACAGGGTTTGCATGAGCAGTTCTTC.

V gene TRBV9 combines with J gene TRBJ2-5; 9 nucleotides line up with TRBD2. Germline V gene sequence: CDR1 SGDLS, CDR2 YYNGEE. CDR3 length: 19 residues. Trimming at V came to 0 bases and at J to 5 bases, leaving 17 bases not matched to a gene. The CDR3 DNA is TGTGCCAGCAGCGTAGGAATCCGGGGGGCTAGCGGGGTACCGGAGACCCAGTACTTC. Its translation: CASSVGIRGASGVPETQYF.

The chain links TRBV19 to TRBJ1-5, with D tentatively TRBD1 (5 bases). The CDR3 runs to 12 residues. Trimming removed 6 bases from V and 4 bases from J, with 7 bases in between. CDR1 and CDR2 from the germline V gene are LNHDA and SQIVND (reference sequence). In DNA form, the CDR3 reads TGTGCCAGTAGGGACAAGAATCAGCCCCAGCATTTT. Protein product: CASRDKNQPQHF.

The chain employs TRBV2 and TRBJ1-5, with 8 nucleotides matching TRBD1. With V trimmed by 6 bases and J by 6 bases, 10 bases remained unmatched. The length of the CDR3 is 15 residues. Looked up from germline, CDR1 is SNHLY and CDR2 is FYNNEI. CDR3 sequence: CASSSDRAIGQPQHF. CDR3 nucleotide sequence: TGTGCCAGCAGCTCGGACAGGGCAATTGGTCAGCCCCAGCATTTT.